The sequence of this T cell receptor beta chain was determined in a study of cytomegalovirus exposure and HLA in healthy donors. About the research overall: T cells numbering about 200 million yielded around 120 million unique TCR beta sequences in an earlier analysis. Genotyping showed around 81% of 398 donors falling in the Caucasian-associated ancestry cluster. Study results and caveats: According to a later analysis, donors in an Asian-associated ancestry cluster reportedly had fewer N-insertions than the approximately 670-donor mean. For most TCR beta V segments, an earlier analysis put the productive rate at about 87% or about 30% of the time.

Germline-derived CDR1 and CDR2 are MNHNS and SASEGT. The CDR3 is 15 amino acids. With regard to this clone: Its antigen is unknown.

The PCR ran on 60 Vbeta and 13 Jbeta primers. Method: immunoSEQ multiplex PCR; TCRdb's copy keeps in-frame clones and lacks some. The sample lists fewer than 200,000 clones; roughly 90% were seen once. Sequencing was done on a sample of PBMCs. The rearrangement joins TRBV6-1 to TRBJ2-5; perhaps TRBD2 as D (6 bases). The end of the DNA is better explained by TRBJ2-7, so the J call may be wrong. The receptor comes from a girl under three years old in good health and CMV-seronegative. This chain's CDR3 is CASSEAGGTPYEQYF. The CDR3 nucleotides are TGTGCCAGCAGTGAAGCGGGGGGAACCCCCTACGAGCAGTACTTC.